Listed below are T cell receptor beta chains from one sample, sequenced in a study of beta chain features in type 1 diabetes. Only in-frame clones appear in the TCRdb table, and some are missing; sequencing was by immunoSEQ multiplex PCR. The table lists 300,000 to 350,000 clones, about 15% of them singletons. The sample consisted of central memory CD4+ T cells from blood. The receptors stem from a man aged 25-45 years in good health. Each CDR3 is given with its conserved first and last residue. The D gene is left open where the match is weak. Clone sizes are given selectively: once, few, many, or a class where the clone is expanded.

14	TRBV5-1	.	TRBD1	TRBJ2-5	CASSFGTGKETQYF	TGCGCCAGCAGCTTCGGGACAGGGAAAGAGACCCAGTACTTC
16	TRBV13	.	.	TRBJ2-5	CASSLGAGTNQETQYF	TGTGCCAGCAGCTTAGGGGCCGGGACGAACCAAGAGACCCAGTACTTC
12	TRBV6-1	.	TRBD1	TRBJ1-1	CASSNRDRGAFF	TGTGCCAGCAGTAACCGGGACAGGGGAGCTTTCTTT
14	TRBV15	.	.	TRBJ2-3	CATSREGTPDTQYF	TGTGCCACCAGCAGAGAGGGGACCCCAGATACGCAGTATTTT
15	TRBV5-1	few	.	TRBJ1-6	CASSGDRAYNSPLHF	TGCGCCAGCAGCGGGGACCGAGCCTATAATTCACCCCTCCACTTT
16	TRBV5-4	few	.	TRBJ1-5	CASSPGGADSNQPQHF	TGTGCCAGCAGCCCTGGGGGGGCAGATAGCAATCAGCCCCAGCATTTT
13	TRBV5-8	many	.	TRBJ2-7	CASSSDADDEQYF	TGTGCCAGCAGTTCGGACGCCGACGACGAGCAGTACTTC
11	TRBV20-1	.	.	TRBJ2-6	CSAAGANVLTF	TGCAGTGCTGCCGGGGCCAACGTCCTGACTTTC
14	TRBV14	.	.	TRBJ1-2	CASSQAVGATGYTF	TGTGCCAGCAGCCAAGCGGTAGGGGCGACTGGCTACACCTTC
15	TRBV4-2	many	TRBD1	TRBJ1-4	CASSQVSGTGRPSVF	TGTGCCAGCAGCCAAGTCAGCGGGACAGGGCGACCATCGGTGTTT
14	TRBV25-1	few	.	TRBJ1-4	CASSHDFGYEKLFF	TGTGCCAGCAGTCATGATTTTGGGTATGAAAAACTGTTTTTT
12	TRBV9	.	.	TRBJ2-7	CASSQGLYEQYF	TGTGCCAGCAGCCAGGGCCTCTACGAGCAGTACTTC
11	TRBV4-1	many	.	TRBJ2-1	CASSQENEQFF	TGCGCCAGCAGCCAAGAGAATGAGCAGTTCTTC
14	TRBV7-2	few	.	TRBJ2-2	CASSLGSPGGELFF	TGTGCCAGCAGCTTGGGTTCTCCAGGCGGGGAGCTGTTTTTT
11	TRBV6-1	.	.	TRBJ1-3	CASGVGNTIYF	TGTGCCAGCGGGGTTGGAAACACCATATATTTT
9	TRBV20-1	few	TRBD1	TRBJ1-1	CSVRQGGGF	TGCAGTGTCAGACAGGGCGGAGGGTTT
17	TRBV4-3	.	TRBD2	TRBJ2-1	CASSHSWGSGGHNEQFF	TGCGCCAGCAGCCACTCCTGGGGTAGCGGGGGGCACAATGAGCAGTTCTTC
15	TRBV4-3	few	TRBD1	TRBJ1-2	CASSRTLTGDYGYTF	TGCGCCAGCAGCCGAACCCTGACAGGGGATTATGGCTACACCTTC
13	TRBV7-7	.	TRBD1	TRBJ2-5	CASSADRGETQYF	TGTGCCAGCAGTGCGGACAGGGGAGAGACCCAGTACTTC
15	TRBV6-5	.	.	TRBJ2-3	CASSLGGDTTDTQYF	TGTGCCAGCAGTCTGGGGGGGGACACCACAGATACGCAGTATTTT
15	TRBV9	few	.	TRBJ1-6	CASSVNPGTGSPLHF	TGTGCCAGCAGCGTTAACCCGGGAACGGGGTCACCCCTCCACTTT
12	TRBV7-9	.	.	TRBJ2-7	CASSSDTYEQYF	TGTGCCAGCAGCTCCGACACCTACGAGCAGTACTTC
13	TRBV10-1	few	.	TRBJ1-2	CASSTYPDYGYTF	TGCGCCAGCAGTACGTACCCCGACTATGGCTACACCTTC
16	TRBV4-1	.	.	TRBJ2-5	CASSGASRDSKETQYF	TGCGCCAGCAGCGGGGCATCGCGGGACTCTAAAGAGACCCAGTACTTC
14	TRBV11-2	few	.	TRBJ2-3	CASSRNSASPTQYF	TGTGCCAGCAGCAGAAATTCAGCTTCCCCTACGCAGTATTTT
16	TRBV2	few	.	TRBJ2-3	CASSESFPQGGDTQYF	TGTGCCAGCAGTGAATCTTTCCCGCAGGGGGGGGATACGCAGTATTTT
14	TRBV6-1	.	.	TRBJ1-5	CATLRAETYQPQHF	TGTGCCACCCTCCGGGCAGAAACCTATCAGCCCCAGCATTTT
17	TRBV4-1	few	TRBD2	TRBJ2-3	CASSPTGTSDGTDTQYF	TGCGCCAGCAGCCCCACCGGGACTAGCGACGGCACAGATACGCAGTATTTT
17	TRBV5-1	.	.	TRBJ2-3	CASSLGGRGPSTDTQYF	TGCGCCAGCAGCTTGGGGGGCCGGGGTCCGTCAACAGATACGCAGTATTTT
15	TRBV11-2	few	.	TRBJ1-5	CASSLSGYSNQPQHF	TGTGCCAGCAGCTTATCCGGTTATAGCAATCAGCCCCAGCATTTT
14	TRBV11-2	.	.	TRBJ1-2	CASSLSGSGSGYTF	TGTGCCAGCAGCTTATCCGGGTCAGGGTCTGGCTACACCTTC
15	TRBV6-5	few	TRBD1	TRBJ2-5	CASRPIRTGEKTQYF	TGTGCCAGCAGACCAATTAGGACAGGCGAAAAGACCCAGTACTTC
14	TRBV2	.	.	TRBJ1-6	CASSGGQGNSPLHF	TGTGCCAGCAGTGGGGGCCAGGGTAATTCACCCCTCCACTTT
14	TRBV6-1	.	TRBD2	TRBJ2-7	CASRNSGGRYEQYF	TGTGCCAGCAGAAATAGCGGGGGCAGGTACGAGCAGTACTTC
16	TRBV5-1	.	TRBD2	TRBJ2-3	CASSLRASGSSDTQYF	TGCGCCAGCAGCTTGCGGGCTAGCGGGTCGTCAGATACGCAGTATTTT
14	TRBV6-5	.	.	TRBJ2-5	CASSLRGSGETQYF	TGTGCCAGCAGCCTAAGAGGGAGCGGAGAGACCCAGTACTTC
15	TRBV15	.	.	TRBJ1-1	CATSRDGVVGTEAFF	TGTGCCACCAGCAGAGATGGGGTAGTCGGCACTGAAGCTTTCTTT
15	TRBV7-2	few	.	TRBJ1-1	CASSLATGPNTEAFF	TGTGCCAGCAGCTTAGCAACAGGACCGAACACTGAAGCTTTCTTT
16	TRBV6-4	.	TRBD1	TRBJ2-3	CASSDPGQESTDTQYF	TGTGCCAGCAGTGACCCCGGACAGGAAAGCACAGATACGCAGTATTTT
17	TRBV4-1	few	.	TRBJ2-5	CASSQDPRGGLQETQYF	TGCGCCAGCAGCCAAGACCCACGTGGGGGACTCCAAGAGACCCAGTACTTC
13	TRBV28	.	.	TRBJ2-1	CASSSGAFSEQFF	TGTGCCAGCAGTTCCGGGGCTTTTAGCGAGCAGTTCTTC
19	TRBV5-1	few	.	TRBJ2-1	CASSLVFLGGGGRDNEQFF	TGCGCCAGCAGCTTGGTTTTTCTGGGGGGCGGGGGCCGGGACAATGAGCAGTTCTTC
15	TRBV7-2	few	.	TRBJ2-1	CASSLLTSSYNEQFF	TGTGCCAGCAGCTTACTGACTAGCTCCTACAATGAGCAGTTCTTC
14	TRBV7-6	few	TRBD1	TRBJ1-3	CASSLTQGANTIYF	TGTGCCAGCAGCCTAACGCAGGGGGCAAACACCATATATTTT
14	TRBV14	many	.	TRBJ2-7	CASSLSAVTYEQYF	TGTGCCAGCAGCCTGTCGGCTGTCACCTACGAGCAGTACTTC
14	TRBV7-2	.	TRBD2	TRBJ2-3	CASSWRGDTDTQYF	TGTGCCAGCAGCTGGCGGGGGGACACAGATACGCAGTATTTT
14	TRBV5-6	few	.	TRBJ1-2	CASSPGRANTVYTF	TGTGCCAGCAGCCCCGGACGGGCGAATACGGTTTACACCTTC
13	TRBV5-4	.	.	TRBJ2-5	CASSLDPGKTQYF	TGTGCCAGCAGCTTGGACCCGGGAAAGACCCAGTACTTC